Listed here is a single TCR beta chain. The data stem from a study of blood T cells in healthy people across ages. Together with a sample-barcoded 5' primer, a J-beta primer mix was included in a second PCR lasting roughly 6 to 12 cycles. MiXCR, run by TCRdb on the 5' RACE reads, gives a single entry per CDR3 protein. This sample yields 1.5 million to 2 million distinct CDR3 sequences, of which 28% are seen a single time; about 8% belongs to the top ten. V lost 5 bases to trimming and J lost 2 bases, with 10 bases between them. CDR1 is MNHEY and CDR2 is SVGEGT in the germline V gene. The CDR3 loop spans 13 amino acids.

The sequencing sample was made of blood. The rearrangement links TRBV6-2 or TRBV6-3 to TRBJ2-7; D not certain. The TCR was taken from a woman in her 30s in good health. The CDR3 sequence is CASSRTRTYEQYF. CDR3 nucleotide sequence: TGTGCCAGCAGTCGGACGAGGACCTACGAGCAGTACTTC.